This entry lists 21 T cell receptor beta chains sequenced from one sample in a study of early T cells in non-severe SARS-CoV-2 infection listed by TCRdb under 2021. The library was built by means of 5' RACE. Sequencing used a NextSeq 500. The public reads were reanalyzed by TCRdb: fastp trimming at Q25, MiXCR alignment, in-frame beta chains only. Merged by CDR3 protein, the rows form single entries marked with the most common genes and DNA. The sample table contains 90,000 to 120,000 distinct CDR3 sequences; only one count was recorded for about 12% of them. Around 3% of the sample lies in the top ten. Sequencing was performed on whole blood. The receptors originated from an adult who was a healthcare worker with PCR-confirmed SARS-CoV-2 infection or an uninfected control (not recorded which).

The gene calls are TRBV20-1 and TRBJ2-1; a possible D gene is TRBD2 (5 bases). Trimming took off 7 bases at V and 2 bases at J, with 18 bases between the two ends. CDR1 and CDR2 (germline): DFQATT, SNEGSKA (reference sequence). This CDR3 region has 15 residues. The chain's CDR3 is CSVPGYGVAYNEQFF. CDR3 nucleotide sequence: TGCAGTGTTCCGGGCTACGGGGTGGCCTACAATGAGCAGTTCTTC.

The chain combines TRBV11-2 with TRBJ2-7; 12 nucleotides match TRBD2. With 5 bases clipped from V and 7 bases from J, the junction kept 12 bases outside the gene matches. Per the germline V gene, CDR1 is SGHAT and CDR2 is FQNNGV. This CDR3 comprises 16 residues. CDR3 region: CASSLPLTSGSREQYF. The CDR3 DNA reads TGTGCCAGCAGCCTCCCCCTGACTAGCGGGAGTAGGGAGCAGTACTTC. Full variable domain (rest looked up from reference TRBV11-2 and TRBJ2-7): EAGVAQSPRYKIIEKRQSVAFWCNPISGHATLYWYQQILGQGPKLLIQFQNNGVVDDSQLPKDRFSAERLKGVDSTLKIQPAKLEDSAVYLCASSLPLTSGSREQYFGPGTRLTVT.

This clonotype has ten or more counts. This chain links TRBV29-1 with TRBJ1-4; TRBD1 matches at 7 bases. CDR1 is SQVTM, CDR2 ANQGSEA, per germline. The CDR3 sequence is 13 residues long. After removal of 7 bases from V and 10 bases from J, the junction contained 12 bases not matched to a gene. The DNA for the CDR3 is TGCAGCGCTAGGGGGGGACAGCATGGAAAACTGTTTTTT. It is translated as CSARGGQHGKLFF. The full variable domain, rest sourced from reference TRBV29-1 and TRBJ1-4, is SAVISQKPSRDICQRGTSLTIQCQVDSQVTMMFWYRQQPGQSLTLIATANQGSEATYESGFVIDKFPISRPNLTFSTLTVSNMSPEDSSIYLCSARGGQHGKLFFGSGTQLSVL.

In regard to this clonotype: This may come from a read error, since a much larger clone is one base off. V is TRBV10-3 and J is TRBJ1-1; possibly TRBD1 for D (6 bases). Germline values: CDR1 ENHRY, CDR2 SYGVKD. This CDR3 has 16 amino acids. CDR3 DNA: TGTTCCATCAGGGAGGGGGTATCGCTAGTTAACACTGAAGCTTTCTTT. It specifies CSIREGVSLVNTEAFF.

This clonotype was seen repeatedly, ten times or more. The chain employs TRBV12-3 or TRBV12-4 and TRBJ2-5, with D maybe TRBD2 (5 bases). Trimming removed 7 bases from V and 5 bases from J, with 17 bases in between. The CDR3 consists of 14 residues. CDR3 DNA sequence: TGTGCCAGCACCGGGCCCCGGGGAAGTGAGACCCAGTACTTC. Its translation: CASTGPRGSETQYF.

In DNA form, the CDR3 reads TGTGCCACCAGTGACCCCGGGGACAGCAATCAGCCCCAGCATTTT. As protein: CATSDPGDSNQPQHF. The chain links TRBV24-1 to TRBJ1-5; tentatively, D is TRBD1 (5 bases). V dropped 4 bases and J dropped 1 base, with 10 bases sitting between them. This CDR3 has 15 residues. In germline, CDR1 is KGHDR, CDR2 SFDVKD.

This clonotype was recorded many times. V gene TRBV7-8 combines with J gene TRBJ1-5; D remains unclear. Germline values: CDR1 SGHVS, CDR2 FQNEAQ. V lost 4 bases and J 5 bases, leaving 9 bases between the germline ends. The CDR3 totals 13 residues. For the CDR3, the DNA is TGTGCCAGCAGCTACCTAAGGGATCAGCCCCAGCATTTT. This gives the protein CASSYLRDQPQHF.

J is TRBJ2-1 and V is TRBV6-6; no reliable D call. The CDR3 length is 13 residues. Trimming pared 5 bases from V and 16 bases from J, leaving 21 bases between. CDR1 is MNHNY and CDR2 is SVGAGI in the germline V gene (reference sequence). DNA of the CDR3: TGTGCCAGCAGTATGGACCTGGCTCCCATGCGATTCTTC. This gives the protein CASSMDLAPMRFF.

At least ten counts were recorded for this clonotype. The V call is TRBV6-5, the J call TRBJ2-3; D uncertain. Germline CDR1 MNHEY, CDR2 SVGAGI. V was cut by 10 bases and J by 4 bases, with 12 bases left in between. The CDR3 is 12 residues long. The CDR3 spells CATRLRPDTQYF. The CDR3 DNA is TGTGCCACCCGACTTCGCCCAGATACGCAGTATTTT.

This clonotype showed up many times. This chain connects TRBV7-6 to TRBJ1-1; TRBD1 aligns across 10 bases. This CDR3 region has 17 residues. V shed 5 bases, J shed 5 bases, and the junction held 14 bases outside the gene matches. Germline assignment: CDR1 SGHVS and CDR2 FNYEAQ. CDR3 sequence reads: CASSQGPLRTGGTEAFF. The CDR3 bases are TGTGCCAGCAGCCAGGGGCCTCTACGGACAGGGGGGACTGAAGCTTTCTTT.

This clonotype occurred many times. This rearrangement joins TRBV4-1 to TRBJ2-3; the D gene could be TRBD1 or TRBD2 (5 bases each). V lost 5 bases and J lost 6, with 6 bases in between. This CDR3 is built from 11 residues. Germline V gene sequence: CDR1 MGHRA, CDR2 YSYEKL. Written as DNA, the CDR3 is TGCGCCAGCAGCTGGGGGGATACGCAGTATTTT. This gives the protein CASSWGDTQYF.

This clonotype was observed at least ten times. CDR3: CASSRQGGVSTGELFF. DNA for the CDR3: TGTGCCAGCAGTCGTCAAGGGGGAGTTTCCACCGGGGAGCTGTTTTTT. The chain joins TRBV27 to TRBJ2-2, with D perhaps TRBD1 (6 bases). CDR3 length equals 16 residues. Germline V gene data show CDR1 as MNHEY and CDR2 as SMNVEV (reference sequence). Trimming left V 5 bases short and J 4 bases short, with 17 bases between.

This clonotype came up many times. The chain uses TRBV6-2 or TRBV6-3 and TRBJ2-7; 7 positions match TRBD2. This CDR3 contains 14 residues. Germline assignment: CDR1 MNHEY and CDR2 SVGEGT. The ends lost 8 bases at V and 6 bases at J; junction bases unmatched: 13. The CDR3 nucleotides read TGTGCCAGCTTTAGGCGCCCCCCGGGAGGCGAGCAGTACTTC. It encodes CASFRRPPGGEQYF.

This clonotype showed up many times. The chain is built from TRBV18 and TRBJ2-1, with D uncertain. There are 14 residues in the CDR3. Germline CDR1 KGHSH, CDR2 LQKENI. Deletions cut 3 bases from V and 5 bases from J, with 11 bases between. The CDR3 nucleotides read TGTGCCAGCTCACCTACAAGACCTAACAATGAGCAGTTCTTC. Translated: CASSPTRPNNEQFF.

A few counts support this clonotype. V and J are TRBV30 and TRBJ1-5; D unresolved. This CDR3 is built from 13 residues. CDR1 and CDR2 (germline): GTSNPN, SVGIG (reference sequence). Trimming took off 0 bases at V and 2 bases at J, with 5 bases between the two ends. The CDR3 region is CAWSVSGNQPQHF. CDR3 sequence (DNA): TGTGCCTGGAGTGTCAGTGGCAATCAGCCCCAGCATTTT. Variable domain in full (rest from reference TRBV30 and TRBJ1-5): SQTIHQWPATLVQPVGSPLSLECTVEGTSNPNLYWYRQAAGRGLQLLFYSVGIGQISSEVPQNLSASRPQDRQFILSSKKLLLSDSGFYLCAWSVSGNQPQHFGDGTRLSIL.

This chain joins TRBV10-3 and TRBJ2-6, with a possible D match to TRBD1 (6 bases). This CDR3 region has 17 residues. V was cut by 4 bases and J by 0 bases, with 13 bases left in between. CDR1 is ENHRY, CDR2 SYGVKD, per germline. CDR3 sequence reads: CAISGGGPSSGANVLTF. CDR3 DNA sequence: TGTGCCATCAGTGGAGGGGGACCAAGCTCTGGGGCCAACGTCCTGACTTTC.

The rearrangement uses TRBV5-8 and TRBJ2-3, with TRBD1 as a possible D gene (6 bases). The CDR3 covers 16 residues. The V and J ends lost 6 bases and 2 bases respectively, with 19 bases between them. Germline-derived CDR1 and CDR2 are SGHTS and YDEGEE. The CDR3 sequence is CASKRRTDSITDTQYF. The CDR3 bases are TGTGCCAGCAAACGGCGGACAGACTCGATCACAGATACGCAGTATTTT.

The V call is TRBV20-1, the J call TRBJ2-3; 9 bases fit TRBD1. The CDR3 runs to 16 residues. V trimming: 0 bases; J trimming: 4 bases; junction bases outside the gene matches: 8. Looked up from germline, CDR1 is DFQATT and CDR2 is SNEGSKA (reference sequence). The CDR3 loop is CSARDLWDRDPDTQYF. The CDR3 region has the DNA TGCAGTGCTAGAGATCTCTGGGACAGGGATCCAGATACGCAGTATTTT.

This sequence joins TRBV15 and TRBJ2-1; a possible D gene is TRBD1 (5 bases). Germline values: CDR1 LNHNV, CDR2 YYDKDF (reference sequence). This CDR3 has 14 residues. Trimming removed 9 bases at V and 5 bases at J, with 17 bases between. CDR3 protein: CATSRERINNEQFF. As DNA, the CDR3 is TGTGCCACATCCAGGGAACGGATTAACAATGAGCAGTTCTTC.

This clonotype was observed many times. The CDR3 is CASSRPGAKNIQYF. The CDR3 DNA sequence: TGTGCCAGTTCCCGTCCAGGGGCCAAAAACATTCAGTACTTC. The chain recombines TRBV28 with TRBJ2-4, with a tentative D call TRBD1 (5 bases). V dropped 9 bases and J dropped 1 base, with 13 bases sitting between them. The CDR3 covers 14 residues. Germline CDR1 reads MDHEN; CDR2 reads SYDVKM.

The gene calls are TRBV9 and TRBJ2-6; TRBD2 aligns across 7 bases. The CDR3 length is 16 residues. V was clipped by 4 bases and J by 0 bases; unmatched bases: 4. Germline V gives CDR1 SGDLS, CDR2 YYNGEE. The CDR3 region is CASSRGDLSGANVLTF. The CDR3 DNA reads TGTGCCAGCAGCCGGGGGGACCTCTCTGGGGCCAACGTCCTGACTTTC.